A selection of T cell receptor beta chains follows, all from one sample in a study of blood T cell repertoires in COVID-19. Produced via immunoSEQ multiplex PCR; TCRdb's table is partial and in-frame only. The data show fewer than 150,000 clones, with roughly 83% seen just once and about 12% held by the top ten. The sequencing sample was made of peripheral blood. These receptor sequences come from a woman aged 25-40 years who had recovered from COVID-19. Each CDR3 is given with its conserved first and last residue. The D gene is left open where the match is weak. The size of a clone is reported for some rows only, either as once, few or many, or as a class for expanded clones.

>14|TRBV6-5|TRBJ2-7|.|.
TGTGCCAGCAGGCAGAGGGCTAAGGGTTACGAGCAGTACTTC
CASRQRAKGYEQYF
>14|TRBV11-2|TRBJ2-4|.|.
TGTGCCAGCAGCTCCCGGGTAGCCAAAAACATTCAGTACTTC
CASSSRVAKNIQYF
>12|TRBV14|TRBJ2-4|TRBD2|few
TGTGCCAGCAGCCCGGGGGGAGACATTCAGTACTTC
CASSPGGDIQYF
>16|TRBV27|TRBJ2-7|TRBD1|once
TGTGCCAGCAGGTCCGAACAGGGACAGCGTGCGGACGAGCAGTACTTC
CASRSEQGQRADEQYF
>12|TRBV12-3/TRBV12-4|TRBJ2-3|.|.
TGTGCCAGCAGTTTAGTGGCCGATACGCAGTATTTT
CASSLVADTQYF
>15|TRBV30|TRBJ2-6|TRBD2|.
TGTGCCTGGACCCGGGGGGGTGGTGGGGCCAACGTCCTGACTTTC
CAWTRGGGGANVLTF
>12|TRBV29-1|TRBJ2-3|TRBD1|.
TGCAGCGTCGGACAGGGTGGAGATACGCAGTATTTT
CSVGQGGDTQYF
>14|TRBV5-1|TRBJ1-4|.|once
TGCGCCAGCAGTTTGACAGGAGCTAGGGAAAAACTGTTTTTT
CASSLTGAREKLFF
>14|TRBV15|TRBJ2-3|.|.
TGTGCCACCAGCGAATTTTCCAGGGTAGATACGCAGTATTTT
CATSEFSRVDTQYF
>15|TRBV3-1/TRBV3-2|TRBJ1-4|TRBD1|.
TGTGCCAGCAGCCAGATGACAGGGAATTTTGAAAAACTGTTTTTT
CASSQMTGNFEKLFF
>14|TRBV7-2|TRBJ2-5|.|.
TGTGCCAGCAGCCTCCGGGGGACAGTAGAGACCCAGTACTTC
CASSLRGTVETQYF
>14|TRBV27|TRBJ2-7|TRBD2|.
TGTGCCAGCAGCCGACTAGCGGGAGCTGACGAGCAGTACTTC
CASSRLAGADEQYF
>15|TRBV9|TRBJ1-5|TRBD1|.
TGTGCCAGCAGCCCAGGGGACAGAGGCAATCAGCCCCAGCATTTT
CASSPGDRGNQPQHF
>14|TRBV4-1|TRBJ1-1|TRBD1|few
TGCGCCAGCAGGAACGGACAGGGCAACACTGAAGCTTTCTTT
CASRNGQGNTEAFF
>15|TRBV5-1|TRBJ1-1|.|.
TGCGCCAGCACCATCGAGGCTGGGGGGGGCTCGGTCGTTTTCTTT
CASTIEAGGGSVVFF
>15|TRBV11-2|TRBJ2-5|.|.
TGTGCCAGCAGCCCCGGGACAAAGGCCGAAGAGACCCAGTACTTC
CASSPGTKAEETQYF
>13|TRBV3-1/TRBV3-2|TRBJ1-1|.|few
TGTGCCAGCAGCCGTGGCGGGCAGACAGAAGCTTTCTTT
CASSRGGQTEAFF
>14|TRBV19|TRBJ2-2|.|.
TGTGCCAGTAGTATGTGGGGAGTAAGCGGGGAGCTGTTTTTT
CASSMWGVSGELFF
>16|TRBV27|TRBJ2-3|TRBD1|.
TGTGCCAGCAGTTTATGGGGACAGGACTACACAGATACGCAGTATTTT
CASSLWGQDYTDTQYF
>15|TRBV5-1|TRBJ2-1|TRBD2|few
TGCGCCAGCAGCTTGCGACTAGCGGAGTACAATGAGCAGTTCTTC
CASSLRLAEYNEQFF
>15|TRBV9|TRBJ2-7|TRBD2|few
TGTGCCAGCAGCGTAGGGCTAGCGGGAGCCCCCGAGCAGTACTTC
CASSVGLAGAPEQYF
>16|TRBV9|TRBJ2-3|.|once
TGTGCCAGCAGCGTAAGAGGTCAGGGAAGCACAGATACGCAGTATTTT
CASSVRGQGSTDTQYF
>13|TRBV3-1/TRBV3-2|TRBJ2-4|.|.
TGTGCCAGCAGCCTCGGTGCCAGGGGCCTTAAGTACTTC
CASSLGARGLKYF
>13|TRBV6-4|TRBJ2-2|.|.
TGTGCCAGCAGTGTTATGGGAGCCGGGGAGCTGTTTTTT
CASSVMGAGELFF
>15|TRBV27|TRBJ1-5|.|.
TGTGCGACCCAGCTTCACAGGCCGAGCAATCAGCCCCAGCATTTT
CATQLHRPSNQPQHF
>14|TRBV5-1|TRBJ2-1|TRBD2|.
TGCGCCAGCAGATGGAGTGGGAGGGACAATGAGCAGTTCTTC
CASRWSGRDNEQFF
>14|TRBV2|TRBJ2-2|TRBD1|.
TGTGCCAGCAGCGACAGGGTTAACACCGGGGAGCTGTTTTTT
CASSDRVNTGELFF
>13|TRBV19|TRBJ2-7|.|.
TGTGCCAGTAGTAACCCGGGGGACCACGAGCAGTACTTC
CASSNPGDHEQYF
>15|TRBV19|TRBJ2-5|.|.
TGTGCCAGTAGTCCCGGACAAGCTTCCCAAGAGACCCAGTACTTC
CASSPGQASQETQYF
>14|TRBV6-5|TRBJ1-2|.|few
TGTGCCAGCAGTTACTCAGGCAGGGGCCATGGCTACACCTTC
CASSYSGRGHGYTF
>14|TRBV27|TRBJ2-7|TRBD1|once
TGTGCCAGTAAAATTGTCCAGGGGGCCTACGAGCAGTACTTC
CASKIVQGAYEQYF
>14|TRBV11-2|TRBJ2-5|.|.
TGTGCCAGCAGCTTAACGACTGCCCAAGAGACCCAGTACTTC
CASSLTTAQETQYF
>16|TRBV2|TRBJ2-3|.|.
TGTGCCAGCAGTGAACGAACGGGAACCAGCACAGATACGCAGTATTTT
CASSERTGTSTDTQYF
>15|TRBV5-1|TRBJ2-3|.|.
TGCGCCAGCAGCTTGGAGGCGGGGTACACAGATACGCAGTATTTT
CASSLEAGYTDTQYF
>15|TRBV14|TRBJ1-3|TRBD1|.
TGTGCCAGCAGCCGACAGGGAGCACCTGGAAACACCATATATTTT
CASSRQGAPGNTIYF
>15|TRBV2|TRBJ2-3|.|.
TGTGCCAGCAGCGGTCGGGGTGGGGGCACAGATACGCAGTATTTT
CASSGRGGGTDTQYF
>15|TRBV6-5|TRBJ1-1|.|once
TGTGCCAGCAGTTACCTCGGGCGGGCCGGCACTGAAGCTTTCTTT
CASSYLGRAGTEAFF
>16|TRBV24-1|TRBJ2-1|TRBD1|once
TGTGCCACCAGTGATGCCGGACAGGGGGAGGGGAATGAGCAGTTCTTC
CATSDAGQGEGNEQFF
>15|TRBV19|TRBJ2-2|.|.
TGTGCCAGTAACCCGGACTCGGGTCACACCGGGGAGCTGTTTTTT
CASNPDSGHTGELFF
>12|TRBV12-3/TRBV12-4|TRBJ2-7|.|.
TGTGCCAGCAGTCGGAGCTCCTACGAGCAGTACTTC
CASSRSSYEQYF
>16|TRBV12-2|TRBJ2-7|.|once
TGTGCAAGTCGCTTAGTGCCGGGGGGGGCAGGCAACGAGCAGTACTTC
CASRLVPGGAGNEQYF
>14|TRBV19|TRBJ1-3|.|.
TGTGCCAGTATGCCCAGGGGCTCTGGAAACACCATATATTTT
CASMPRGSGNTIYF
>13|TRBV5-4|TRBJ2-1|.|.
TGTGCCAGCAGCTTGGAACTTCGAGGGGAGCAGTTCTTC
CASSLELRGEQFF
>17|TRBV5-1|TRBJ1-3|.|few
TGCGCCAGCAGCCCCACGGGGTCAGGCCCCTCTGGAAACACCATATATTTT
CASSPTGSGPSGNTIYF
>13|TRBV12-3/TRBV12-4|TRBJ1-1|.|.
TGTGCCAGCAGTTCGACAAGGCACACTGAAGCTTTCTTT
CASSSTRHTEAFF
>13|TRBV28|TRBJ2-7|.|.
TGTGCCAGCAGTTTAGAATCCTACTACGAGCAGTACTTC
CASSLESYYEQYF
>14|TRBV18|TRBJ2-7|.|.
TGTGCCAGCTCATCTTCCCGCCAGGAGGGCGAGCAGTACTTC
CASSSSRQEGEQYF
>14|TRBV6-1|TRBJ1-5|.|.
TGTGCCAGCAGTGAGCAGGGTTGGGATCAGCCCCAGCATTTT
CASSEQGWDQPQHF
>14|TRBV12-5|TRBJ1-3|.|once
TGTGCTAGTGGTTTGTCGAGCTCTGGAAACACCATATATTTT
CASGLSSSGNTIYF
>15|TRBV6-2/TRBV6-3|TRBJ1-5|.|.
TGTGCCAGCAGTTACTCGGGGGGAAGCAATCAGCCCCAGCATTTT
CASSYSGGSNQPQHF
>16|TRBV4-2|TRBJ2-3|TRBD2|.
TGTGCCAGCAGCCAAGAGAGCGGGGCAAACACAGATACGCAGTATTTT
CASSQESGANTDTQYF
>12|TRBV2|TRBJ2-5|.|.
TGTGCCAGCGGGGAACAGGGAGAGACCCAGTACTTC
CASGEQGETQYF
>16|TRBV5-4|TRBJ2-3|TRBD2|.
TGTGCCAGCAGCCTAATGACTAGCGGCTTCACAGATACGCAGTATTTT
CASSLMTSGFTDTQYF
>13|TRBV7-2|TRBJ1-2|.|.
TGTGCCAGCACCCTTTTCACGGGGGTCGGCTACACCTTC
CASTLFTGVGYTF
>14|TRBV7-9|TRBJ2-5|TRBD1|.
TGTGCCAGCAGCTTACTCGGGACAGTTGAGACCCAGTACTTC
CASSLLGTVETQYF